Listed here are 27 T cell receptor beta chains from one sample, sequenced in a study of beta chain features in type 1 diabetes. General study findings and limits: Among patients with Type 1 diabetes, TCRB CDR3s were moderately but significantly shorter in every one of the four CD4+ subsets.

What was sequenced were expressed TCRB transcripts, since all of the isolated RNA had been reverse transcribed. The protocol was immunoSEQ multiplex PCR, while the TCRdb copy is restricted to in-frame clones and leaves out a portion. The repertoire consists of 20,000 to 25,000 clones, with 69% occurring once and the leading ten covering 4.2%. These receptors are not linked to any known antigen. The source material was Tregs from blood. The receptors were sampled from a man between 18 and 29 years old with type 1 diabetes.

The chain uses TRBV13 and TRBJ1-6, with D hard to call. V was trimmed by 3 bases and J by 9 bases, leaving 6 bases between them. Per germline, CDR1 PRHDT and CDR2 FYEKMQ (reference sequence). The CDR3 is 12 amino acids. CDR3 bases: TGTGCCAGCAGCTTGGTGGCTTCACCCCTCCACTTT. This sequence encodes CASSLVASPLHF.

The J gene is TRBJ2-7, the V gene TRBV5-6; 9 bases line up with TRBD1. The V segment lost 5 bases and the J segment 1 base; nucleotides outside the gene matches: 4. Looked up from germline, CDR1 is SGHDT and CDR2 is YYEEEE. This CDR3 comprises 14 residues. The CDR3 nucleotides are TGTGCCAGCAGGCCTGGGACAGGGTCCTACGAGCAGTACTTC. Its translation is CASRPGTGSYEQYF.

The V gene is TRBV28, the J gene TRBJ2-1; D is perhaps TRBD2 (5 bases). The germline V gene has CDR1 MDHEN and CDR2 SYDVKM. The CDR3 is 13 residues long. V was clipped by 3 bases and J by 11 bases, with 14 bases between them. CDR3 in DNA: TGTGCCAGCAGTTTTAGAAGCGGCGTAAAGCAGTTCTTC. Its translation: CASSFRSGVKQFF.

The chain recombines TRBV28 with TRBJ2-5, with TRBD2 matching 11 bases. CDR3 length: 16 amino acids. CDR1 is MDHEN and CDR2 is SYDVKM in the germline V gene. With 6 bases clipped from V and 5 bases from J, the junction kept 11 bases outside the gene matches. CDR3: CASRLSGGARVETQYF. The DNA for the CDR3 is TGTGCCAGCAGACTTAGCGGGGGGGCCCGGGTGGAGACCCAGTACTTC.

The chain combines TRBV28 with TRBJ2-3, with D tentatively TRBD2 (7 bases). Germline V gives CDR1 MDHEN, CDR2 SYDVKM. Trimming cost V 1 base and J 8 bases, with 13 bases left between them. The CDR3 has 14 amino acids. The CDR3 DNA reads as TGTGCCAGCAGTTTATACGGGGGGCGTGGTACGCAGTATTTT. This codes for CASSLYGGRGTQYF.

This clone was recorded only once. The rearrangement uses TRBV6-5 and TRBJ2-7; perhaps TRBD1 as D (6 bases). The CDR3 has 15 amino acids. Trimming cost V 5 bases and J 5 bases, with 19 bases left between them. In germline, CDR1 is MNHEY, CDR2 SVGAGI. The CDR3 loop is CASSRLQGFKDEQYF. CDR3 sequence (DNA): TGTGCCAGCAGTCGCCTACAGGGTTTCAAGGACGAGCAGTACTTC.

This clone has only a few counts. The V gene is TRBV19, the J gene TRBJ2-7; 7 nucleotides agree with TRBD1. The germline V gene encodes CDR1 LNHDA and CDR2 SQIVND (reference sequence). Losses at the gene ends were 9 bases for V and 2 bases for J; bases not matched to a gene: 7. This CDR3 is built from 13 residues. CDR3 in amino acids: CASGTAGTYEQYF. The CDR3 nucleotides are TGTGCCAGCGGGACAGCCGGTACCTACGAGCAGTACTTC.

V and J are TRBV5-1 and TRBJ2-1, with no clear D. The ends were cut back, 0 bases at V and 4 bases at J, with 11 bases in the middle. The germline CDR1 and CDR2 sequences are SGHRS and YFSETQ. This CDR3 has 15 amino acids. The CDR3, as DNA: TGCGCCAGCAGCTTGGTGGCTGCTCAATACAATGAGCAGTTCTTC. This sequence encodes CASSLVAAQYNEQFF.

This clone was counted once. The rearrangement links TRBV5-4 to TRBJ1-3; D ambiguous. Germline V CDR1 and CDR2: SGHNT, YYREEE (reference sequence). The ends were cut back, 4 bases at V and 8 bases at J, with 19 bases in the middle. The CDR3 extends over 15 amino acids. The CDR3 sequence: CASSQPGHSRDTIYF. The CDR3, as DNA: TGTGCCAGCAGCCAACCGGGCCACTCGAGGGACACCATATATTTT.

The V call is TRBV29-1, the J call TRBJ2-3; D not resolved. The CDR3 consists of 15 residues. Germline CDR1 is SQVTM and CDR2 is ANQGSEA. The germline V and J ends were trimmed by 3 bases and 2 bases, with 15 bases remaining between them. The CDR3 is CSVDGPLDYTDTQYF. CDR3 coding DNA: TGCAGCGTTGATGGCCCTCTTGATTACACAGATACGCAGTATTTT.

The rearrangement joins TRBV5-4 to TRBJ2-5; no clear D gene. In germline, CDR1 is SGHNT, CDR2 YYREEE (reference sequence). CDR3 size: 13 residues. V lost 1 base, J lost 3 bases, and 7 bases lay in between. The CDR3 loop is CASSLLAEETQYF. In nucleotides, the CDR3 is TGTGCCAGCAGCTTGCTTGCGGAAGAGACCCAGTACTTC.

This clone turned up a few times. The chain uses TRBV6-5 and TRBJ2-2; TRBD1 matches 8 bases. The V gene's germline CDR1 is MNHEY and CDR2 SVGAGI. This CDR3 has 13 amino acids. Trimming at V came to 3 bases and at J to 7 bases, leaving 1 base not matched to a gene. The CDR3 protein is CASSYTGGGELFF. CDR3 nucleotides: TGTGCCAGCAGTTATACAGGGGGCGGGGAGCTGTTTTTT.

This clone appeared a single time. The rearrangement uses TRBV29-1 and TRBJ2-1, with 10 nucleotides matching TRBD1. This CDR3 is 16 amino acids long. Germline CDR1 is SQVTM and CDR2 is ANQGSEA. Trimming at V came to 1 base and at J to 4 bases, leaving 7 bases not matched to a gene. The CDR3 nucleotides are TGCAGCGTTGAAGGTCGCGGGACAGGGGAATACAATGAGCAGTTCTTC. Translation gives CSVEGRGTGEYNEQFF.

CDR3 loop: CASSYSRQGMTEAFF. For the CDR3, the DNA is TGTGCCAGCAGTTACTCGCGACAGGGGATGACTGAAGCTTTCTTT. V is TRBV6-5 and J is TRBJ1-1; the match to TRBD1 covers 8 bases. The J segment lost 5 bases and the V segment lost 0 bases, leaving 5 bases of the junction unmatched. Looked up from germline, CDR1 is MNHEY and CDR2 is SVGAGI. CDR3 length equals 15 residues.

The chain recombines TRBV7-8 with TRBJ2-1, with 8 bases identical to TRBD2. There are 13 residues in the CDR3. Germline V gene data show CDR1 as SGHVS and CDR2 as FQNEAQ. After removal of 5 bases from V and 9 bases from J, the junction contained 6 bases not matched to a gene. CDR3 sequence: CASSQRGGGEQFF. The CDR3 DNA follows: TGTGCCAGCAGCCAACGGGGGGGAGGTGAGCAGTTCTTC.

The chain has TRBV7-2 and TRBJ2-4; 7 positions agree with TRBD2. Germline V CDR1 and CDR2: SGHTA, FQGNSA. The CDR3 is made up of 14 amino acids. Trimming took 5 bases from V and 7 from J; bases not matched to a gene: 8. The CDR3 protein is CASSPRLGGNIQYF. In DNA form, the CDR3 reads TGTGCCAGCAGCCCCCGCCTGGGGGGGAACATTCAGTACTTC. Drawing the rest from reference TRBV7-2 and TRBJ2-4, the complete variable domain is GAGVSQSPSNKVTEKGKDVELRCDPISGHTALYWYRQSLGQGLEFLIYFQGNSAPDKSGLPSDRFSAERTGGSVSTLTIQRTQQEDSAVYLCASSPRLGGNIQYFGAGTRLSVL.

The rearrangement links TRBV6-6 to TRBJ2-1; 8 nucleotides align to TRBD2. CDR3 length equals 16 residues. V dropped 5 bases and J dropped 7; count of bases not matched to a gene: 13. Germline-derived CDR1 and CDR2 are MNHNY and SVGAGI (reference sequence). The CDR3, as DNA: TGTGCCAGCAGTCGTCGGGTCAGCGGGGGCATAAATGAGCAGTTCTTC. Protein sequence: CASSRRVSGGINEQFF.

The CDR3 spells CASSLFVSSGGAWEQFF. The CDR3 DNA follows: TGTGCCAGCAGCTTATTTGTCTCCAGCGGGGGGGCCTGGGAGCAGTTCTTC. The V call is TRBV7-2, the J call TRBJ2-1, with TRBD2 matching 10 bases. The CDR3 length is 17 residues. V shed 2 bases, J shed 10 bases, and the junction held 14 bases outside the gene matches. The V gene's germline CDR1 is SGHTA and CDR2 FQGNSA.

V usage is TRBV10-2 and J usage is TRBJ2-5, with 7 nucleotides matching TRBD1. Germline V CDR1 and CDR2: WSHSY, SAAADI. V trimming: 4 bases; J trimming: 5 bases; junction bases outside the gene matches: 1. The CDR3 runs 12 residues. The CDR3 DNA sequence: TGCGCCAGCAGTGGCAGGGGGGAGACCCAGTACTTC. This translates into CASSGRGETQYF.

V usage is TRBV6-6 and J usage is TRBJ2-7; 12 bases match TRBD2. The CDR3 covers 15 residues. The germline CDR1 and CDR2 sequences are MNHNY and SVGAGI (reference sequence). V was clipped by 6 bases and J by 7 bases; unmatched bases: 10. The CDR3 region has the DNA TGTGCCAGCAGCTATGCGACTAGCGGGAGTGGGGAGCAGTACTTC. Residues: CASSYATSGSGEQYF.

This chain connects TRBV18 to TRBJ2-7, with D perhaps matching TRBD1 (6 bases). The CDR3 extends over 15 amino acids. Germline V lookup: CDR1 KGHSH, CDR2 LQKENI. V was cut by 3 bases and J by 4 bases, with 16 bases left in between. CDR3 region: CASSPGTGSTYEQYF. The CDR3 region has the DNA TGTGCCAGCTCACCCGGCACAGGGTCTACGTACGAGCAGTACTTC.

This rearrangement joins TRBV30 to TRBJ2-1; D is perhaps TRBD2 (5 bases). Germline loops: CDR1 GTSNPN, CDR2 SVGIG (reference sequence). The CDR3 covers 13 residues. V lost 5 bases to trimming and J lost 0 bases, with 8 bases between them. CDR3 residues: CAWEEGSYNEQFF. CDR3 DNA: TGTGCCTGGGAAGAGGGCTCCTACAATGAGCAGTTCTTC.

The J gene is TRBJ2-3, the V gene TRBV11-2; a weak D match, TRBD2 (6 bases). Trimming removed 2 bases at V and 4 bases at J, with 10 bases between. Germline V lookup: CDR1 SGHAT, CDR2 FQNNGV. CDR3 length: 14 residues. The CDR3 nucleotides read TGTGCCAGCAGCTTATACGGGAGCGCAGATACGCAGTATTTT. This codes for CASSLYGSADTQYF. Looking up the rest from reference TRBV11-2 and TRBJ2-3 gives the full variable domain: EAGVAQSPRYKIIEKRQSVAFWCNPISGHATLYWYQQILGQGPKLLIQFQNNGVVDDSQLPKDRFSAERLKGVDSTLKIQPAKLEDSAVYLCASSLYGSADTQYFGPGTRLTVL.

The gene calls are TRBV15 and TRBJ2-1, with TRBD2 matching over 9 bases. The CDR3 length is 15 residues. The germline gives CDR1 LNHNV, CDR2 YYDKDF (reference sequence). V shed 1 base and J 4 bases; nucleotides not matched to a gene: 2. CDR3 sequence (DNA): TGTGCCACCAGCAGAGGTAGCGGGAGTTACAATGAGCAGTTCTTC. Translated: CATSRGSGSYNEQFF.

The genes are TRBV28 and TRBJ2-1; 8 bases are shared with TRBD2. The CDR3 sequence is 15 residues long. CDR1 and CDR2 from the germline V gene are MDHEN and SYDVKM. V shed 4 bases, J shed 3 bases, and the junction held 5 bases outside the gene matches. In DNA form, the CDR3 reads TGTGCCAGCAGTTCGCTAGCGGGTGGCTACAATGAGCAGTTCTTC. This gives the protein CASSSLAGGYNEQFF.

The chain has TRBV6-1 and TRBJ1-2; possible D gene TRBD1, 5 bases. The CDR3 loop spans 15 amino acids. Germline V lookup: CDR1 MNHNS, CDR2 SASEGT. Trimming pared 4 bases from V and 3 bases from J, leaving 15 bases between. Here the CDR3 DNA reads TGTGCCAGCAGTGGACGACAGTTCCAGGACTATGGCTACACCTTC. As protein: CASSGRQFQDYGYTF.

This rearrangement joins TRBV27 to TRBJ2-5; TRBD1 aligns across 8 bases. Looked up from germline, CDR1 is MNHEY and CDR2 is SMNVEV (reference sequence). Trimming removed 3 bases from V and 7 bases from J; junction bases left unmatched: 1. The CDR3 sequence is 12 residues long. CDR3 in DNA: TGTGCCAGCAGTTTGACAGGGGCGACCCAGTACTTC. As protein: CASSLTGATQYF.